One sample yielded the 32 T cell receptor beta chains listed below, sequenced in a study of early T cells in non-severe SARS-CoV-2 infection. One entry per CDR3 protein, called by TCRdb with MiXCR from the 5' RACE reads. Counted here are about 100,000 distinct CDR3 sequences, 11% occurring once; the ten biggest clones make up about 7.6%. Sequenced sample: whole blood. These receptors originate from an adult who was a healthcare worker with PCR-confirmed SARS-CoV-2 infection or an uninfected control (not recorded which).

In this sample, this clonotype turned up many times. The chain carries TRBV9 and TRBJ2-7; D remains ambiguous. Per the germline V gene, CDR1 is SGDLS and CDR2 is YYNGEE. The CDR3 sequence is 15 residues long. Trimming stripped 7 bases from V and 1 base from J, with 18 bases between. The CDR3 reads CASGPWQDFSYEQYF. DNA for the CDR3: TGTGCCAGCGGACCGTGGCAGGATTTTTCCTACGAGCAGTACTTC.

This clonotype came up a few times. The V gene is TRBV5-1, the J gene TRBJ2-1; 7 bases map to TRBD2. This CDR3 is built from 17 residues. In germline, CDR1 is SGHRS, CDR2 YFSETQ. After removal of 4 bases from V and 2 bases from J, the junction contained 12 bases not matched to a gene. CDR3: CASSAGVAPITYNEQFF. In DNA form, the CDR3 reads TGCGCCAGCAGCGCGGGAGTGGCCCCAATTACCTACAATGAGCAGTTCTTC.

The sample holds a few counts of this clonotype. The chain couples TRBV20-1 to TRBJ2-1; 7 bases map to TRBD1. Germline CDR1 is DFQATT and CDR2 is SNEGSKA (reference sequence). The CDR3 is 15 residues long. The V segment lost 1 base and the J segment 5 bases; nucleotides outside the gene matches: 8. The CDR3 DNA follows: TGCAGTGCTAGAGGATGGGGACAGAATGACAATGAGCAGTTCTTC. This sequence encodes CSARGWGQNDNEQFF.

The table lists this clonotype with many counts. Written as DNA, the CDR3 is TGTGCCACCAGTGATTTTACTAGGGCCTACAATGAGCAGTTCTTC. Residues: CATSDFTRAYNEQFF. The rearrangement uses TRBV24-1 and TRBJ2-1, with D possibly being TRBD2 (5 bases). Germline values: CDR1 KGHDR, CDR2 SFDVKD. V lost 1 base, J lost 2 bases, and 8 bases lay in between. This CDR3 has 15 amino acids.

The table lists this clonotype with a few counts. The chain employs TRBV20-1 and TRBJ1-1; no clear D gene. CDR3 length: 12 amino acids. Deletions cut 2 bases from V and 0 bases from J, with 4 bases between. Looked up from germline, CDR1 is DFQATT and CDR2 is SNEGSKA (reference sequence). CDR3 in DNA: TGCAGTGCTAGACGCATGAACACTGAAGCTTTCTTT. Amino acids: CSARRMNTEAFF.

This clonotype was seen ten or more times. J is TRBJ2-7 and V is TRBV11-2, with 9 bases fitting TRBD2. The CDR3 spans 14 residues. Germline V lookup: CDR1 SGHAT, CDR2 FQNNGV. Germline trimming cut 5 bases from V and 5 bases from J; bases unmatched to any gene: 7. CDR3 nucleotides: TGTGCCAGCAGCCCGATAGCGGGAGTTAACGAGCAGTACTTC. Amino acid sequence: CASSPIAGVNEQYF.

J is TRBJ2-7 and V is TRBV20-1, with 7 nucleotides matching TRBD1. The germline V gene has CDR1 DFQATT and CDR2 SNEGSKA (reference sequence). The V and J ends lost 6 bases and 4 bases, in that order; junction bases with no gene match: 12. This CDR3 contains 14 residues. The CDR3 loop is CSAQGDQGLYEQYF. CDR3 coding DNA: TGCAGTGCCCAGGGGGACCAGGGTTTGTACGAGCAGTACTTC.

This clonotype was seen a handful of times. V is TRBV5-4 and J is TRBJ2-2, with 8 bases identical to TRBD2. There are 13 residues in the CDR3. Per the germline V gene, CDR1 is SGHNT and CDR2 is YYREEE (reference sequence). The V segment lost 10 bases and the J segment 5 bases; nucleotides outside the gene matches: 7. The CDR3: CAAGSGKTGELFF. CDR3 DNA sequence: TGTGCCGCGGGTAGCGGGAAAACCGGGGAGCTGTTTTTT.

The CDR3 sequence: CASSLILGGEQYF. The CDR3 coding sequence is TGTGCCAGCAGCTTAATTTTAGGGGGCGAGCAGTACTTC. The chain has TRBV7-2 and TRBJ2-7; D is perhaps TRBD1 (6 bases). This CDR3 is 13 amino acids long. From germline, CDR1 is SGHTA and CDR2 FQGNSA. Trimming shortened V by 2 bases and J by 6 bases, and 11 bases separated the two germline ends.

The chain is built from TRBV12-3 or TRBV12-4 and TRBJ1-3; D not certain. V lost 2 bases to trimming and J lost 4 bases, with 3 bases between them. This CDR3 region has 12 residues. In DNA, the CDR3 is TGTGCCAGCAGTTTACAAGGAAACACCATATATTTT. It encodes CASSLQGNTIYF.

The chain carries TRBV19 and TRBJ1-5; D remains ambiguous. Trimming removed 7 bases from V and 6 bases from J, with 16 bases in between. Germline V CDR1 and CDR2: LNHDA, SQIVND (reference sequence). This CDR3 region has 14 residues. Here the CDR3 reads CASTFSAFSQPQHF. DNA of the CDR3: TGTGCCAGTACCTTCTCGGCATTCAGTCAGCCCCAGCATTTT.

This clonotype has a count of ten or more. Written as DNA, the CDR3 is TGTGCCAGCAGCGACGGGGACGGAAGGCACACTGAAGCTTTCTTT. It is translated as CASSDGDGRHTEAFF. The V gene is TRBV2, the J gene TRBJ1-1, with D possibly being TRBD1 (5 bases). Germline loops: CDR1 SNHLY, CDR2 FYNNEI. V lost 6 bases and J 3 bases, leaving 17 bases between the germline ends. This CDR3 comprises 15 residues.

V is TRBV12-3 or TRBV12-4 and J is TRBJ2-2, with 9 bases identical to TRBD1. J gave up 7 bases and V 6 bases, and 9 bases lay outside the gene matches. CDR3 size: 15 residues. CDR3 in amino acids: CASSRPGQGNGELFF. The CDR3 DNA follows: TGTGCCAGCAGCAGACCGGGACAGGGAAACGGGGAGCTGTTTTTT.

The gene calls are TRBV11-2 and TRBJ2-6; the D gene could be TRBD1 or TRBD2 (5 bases each). The CDR3 has 18 residues. Trimming stripped 0 bases from V and 0 bases from J, with 12 bases between. CDR1 is SGHAT and CDR2 is FQNNGV in the germline V gene. The CDR3, as DNA: TGTGCCAGCAGCTTAGAGTGGGGACGAAGCTCTGGGGCCAACGTCCTGACTTTC. Its protein product is CASSLEWGRSSGANVLTF.

The chain couples TRBV27 to TRBJ1-6; D not certain. Trimming removed 6 bases from V and 10 bases from J, with 10 bases in between. Per germline, CDR1 MNHEY and CDR2 SMNVEV (reference sequence). This CDR3 contains 12 residues. CDR3 in DNA: TGTGCCAGCAGCCCACCAGGATCACCCCTCCACTTT. As protein: CASSPPGSPLHF.

This clonotype appeared a single time. The gene calls are TRBV6-6 and TRBJ2-7, with 10 bases matching TRBD2. Losses at the gene ends were 6 bases for V and 6 bases for J; bases not matched to a gene: 11. The CDR3 is made up of 15 amino acids. Germline V gene data show CDR1 as MNHNY and CDR2 as SVGAGI (reference sequence). CDR3: CASRPPRLAGPEQYF. CDR3 nucleotides: TGTGCCAGCAGGCCCCCTAGACTAGCGGGTCCCGAGCAGTACTTC.

This clonotype was recorded at least ten times. J is TRBJ2-1 and V is TRBV2; D unclear. V lost 7 bases and J lost 5, with 12 bases in between. There are 13 residues in the CDR3. Germline values: CDR1 SNHLY, CDR2 FYNNEI. The CDR3 sequence is CASNGPFDNEQFF. Here the CDR3 DNA reads TGTGCCAGCAACGGCCCCTTTGACAATGAGCAGTTCTTC.

The chain carries TRBV11-2 and TRBJ2-7; 7 bases line up with TRBD2. Germline CDR1 SGHAT, CDR2 FQNNGV. V shed 7 bases, J shed 3 bases, and the junction held 9 bases outside the gene matches. This CDR3 spans 14 amino acids. The CDR3, as DNA: TGTGCCAGCACAAGTCGGGGGAGGGACTACGAGCAGTACTTC. Amino acid sequence: CASTSRGRDYEQYF.

This clonotype has ten or more counts. The V call is TRBV11-2, the J call TRBJ2-6, with 9 bases fitting TRBD1. The CDR3 has 17 amino acids. Germline V CDR1 and CDR2: SGHAT, FQNNGV. V lost 11 bases to trimming and J lost 1 base; unmatched junction nucleotides: 12. CDR3 coding DNA: TGTGCCTACTCCCCGGGGACAGGGCAATCTGGGGCCAACGTCCTGACTTTC. It codes for CAYSPGTGQSGANVLTF.

This clonotype has ten or more counts. This chain connects TRBV9 to TRBJ1-5; D uncertain. Trimming stripped 4 bases from V and 6 bases from J, with 11 bases between. The CDR3 sequence is 13 residues long. The germline V gene has CDR1 SGDLS and CDR2 YYNGEE. CDR3 protein: CASSSGMGQPQHF. The CDR3 bases are TGTGCCAGCAGCTCGGGGATGGGTCAGCCCCAGCATTTT.

This clonotype has only a few counts. The V and J genes are TRBV20-1 and TRBJ1-1; possibly TRBD1 for D (6 bases). The CDR3 length is 15 residues. Germline values: CDR1 DFQATT, CDR2 SNEGSKA (reference sequence). The V gene lost 3 bases and the J gene lost 6 bases, with 20 bases spanning the gap. The CDR3 protein is CSAREPQGQTSEAFF. CDR3 bases: TGCAGTGCTAGGGAACCGCAAGGACAGACTTCTGAAGCTTTCTTT.

This clonotype was found a few times. The CDR3 nucleotides are TGTGCCAGCAACCCGGGAGGGGAGCCCAATGAGCAGTTCTTC. Protein product: CASNPGGEPNEQFF. This chain uses TRBV6-2 or TRBV6-3 with TRBJ2-1, with 8 bases aligning to TRBD2. Per germline, CDR1 MNHEY and CDR2 SVGEGT. The ends lost 7 bases at V and 6 bases at J; junction bases unmatched: 8. The CDR3 spans 14 residues.

The chain employs TRBV9 and TRBJ2-7; D remains unclear. CDR3 size: 14 residues. Per germline, CDR1 SGDLS and CDR2 YYNGEE. Deletions cut 4 bases from V and 5 bases from J, with 16 bases between. For the CDR3, the DNA is TGTGCCAGCAGCCCCCGCGCTAATAGTAACGAGCAGTACTTC. Translation gives CASSPRANSNEQYF.

This sequence joins TRBV5-6 and TRBJ2-7; 7 bases fit TRBD1. Germline-derived CDR1 and CDR2 are SGHDT and YYEEEE. With 0 bases clipped from V and 6 bases from J, the junction kept 6 bases outside the gene matches. The CDR3 sequence is 14 residues long. For the CDR3, the DNA is TGTGCCAGCAGCTTGGCGGCCAGGGGGAGCGAGCAGTACTTC. Translation gives CASSLAARGSEQYF.

The V gene is TRBV12-3 or TRBV12-4, the J gene TRBJ2-2, with 8 nucleotides matching TRBD2. Germline trimming cut 7 bases from V and 4 bases from J; bases unmatched to any gene: 11. This CDR3 is 16 amino acids long. CDR3 loop: CASTYGTRGGTGELFF. The CDR3 coding sequence is TGTGCCAGCACCTACGGGACTAGGGGAGGCACCGGGGAGCTGTTTTTT.

V and J are TRBV6-6 and TRBJ1-1; maybe TRBD1 (6 bases). The CDR3 length is 13 residues. The ends were cut back, 8 bases at V and 0 bases at J, with 10 bases in the middle. Germline lookup yields CDR1 MNHNY and CDR2 SVGAGI (reference sequence). The CDR3: CASFGGMNTEAFF. The CDR3 coding sequence is TGTGCCAGCTTTGGGGGCATGAACACTGAAGCTTTCTTT.

This clonotype was detected only a few times. The chain is built from TRBV6-4 and TRBJ2-7; D not resolved. The germline V gene encodes CDR1 MRHNA and CDR2 SNTAGT. The CDR3 has 9 amino acids. Trimming removed 9 bases from V and 6 bases from J, with 6 bases in between. CDR3 sequence (DNA): TGTGCCAGGGGCACCGAGCAGTACTTC. Translated: CARGTEQYF.

This chain joins TRBV20-1 and TRBJ2-7; D is undetermined. The CDR3 covers 12 residues. Deletions cut 1 base from V and 5 bases from J, with 9 bases between. Germline values: CDR1 DFQATT, CDR2 SNEGSKA (reference sequence). The CDR3 spells CSARGRVHEQYF. As DNA, the CDR3 is TGCAGTGCTAGAGGGCGCGTCCACGAGCAGTACTTC.

This clonotype was recorded many times. The chain links TRBV29-1 to TRBJ2-7; maybe TRBD1 (6 bases). In germline, CDR1 is SQVTM, CDR2 ANQGSEA. The CDR3 contains 14 residues. The ends were cut back, 4 bases at V and 7 bases at J, with 20 bases in the middle. The CDR3 nucleotides read TGCAGCGTTGGGGTTACAGGGTTCCTTGGTGAGCAGTACTTC. Translated, it gives CSVGVTGFLGEQYF.

This clonotype was counted ten times or more. V gene TRBV5-4 combines with J gene TRBJ2-7, with 7 bases aligning to TRBD1. V gave up 2 bases and J gave up 6 bases; unmatched junction bases: 8. This CDR3 is 14 amino acids long. Germline V gene lookup returns CDR1 SGHNT and CDR2 YYREEE (reference sequence). The CDR3 coding sequence is TGTGCCAGCAGCTTCGACAGGGTTTTGGGCGAGCAGTACTTC. This encodes CASSFDRVLGEQYF.

This clonotype has a count of ten or more. This chain connects TRBV28 to TRBJ2-7; TRBD1 or TRBD2 may be the D gene (5 bases each). There are 13 residues in the CDR3. Germline V lookup: CDR1 MDHEN, CDR2 SYDVKM. Trimming took off 10 bases at V and 3 bases at J, with 16 bases between the two ends. In DNA form, the CDR3 reads TGTGCCACCTCCTTGGGACCTGGCTACGAGCAGTACTTC. As protein: CATSLGPGYEQYF.

In its sample, this clonotype was seen a few times. The chain recombines TRBV12-3 or TRBV12-4 with TRBJ2-1, with 9 positions matching TRBD2. The CDR3 spans 15 residues. The V and J ends lost 7 bases and 7 bases, in that order; junction bases with no gene match: 11. The CDR3: CASMLRLAGTNEQFF. In DNA form, the CDR3 reads TGTGCCAGCATGCTCCGGCTAGCGGGGACTAATGAGCAGTTCTTC.